This TCR beta chain was sequenced during a study of identical twins. This clonotype was counted between two and nine times. TCRdb fed the 5' RACE reads into MiXCR, producing one record per CDR3 protein. This table holds about 190,000 distinct CDR3 sequences, 15% found once. Germline V gives CDR1 LGHDT, CDR2 YNNKEL (reference sequence). Trimming removed 3 bases from V and 2 bases from J; junction bases left unmatched: 14. The CDR3 runs to 18 residues. These data were also filed under a second study, of T cells expressing NK-cell markers.

The TCR sequence derives from a young woman in good health. This sequence joins TRBV3-1 and TRBJ1-2; 8 bases line up with TRBD1. Sequencing was carried out using CD8+ T cells sorted from blood. CDR3 DNA: TGTGCCAGCAGCCAGGTCGACAGGGGCAATCCTTTCAACTATGGCTACACCTTC. This encodes CASSQVDRGNPFNYGYTF. Together with reference TRBV3-1 and TRBJ1-2, the CDR3 gives the full variable domain: DTAVSQTPKYLVTQMGNDKSIKCEQNLGHDTMYWYKQDSKKFLKIMFSYNNKELIINETVPNRFSPKSPDKAHLNLHINSLELGDSAVYFCASSQVDRGNPFNYGYTFGSGTRLTVV.